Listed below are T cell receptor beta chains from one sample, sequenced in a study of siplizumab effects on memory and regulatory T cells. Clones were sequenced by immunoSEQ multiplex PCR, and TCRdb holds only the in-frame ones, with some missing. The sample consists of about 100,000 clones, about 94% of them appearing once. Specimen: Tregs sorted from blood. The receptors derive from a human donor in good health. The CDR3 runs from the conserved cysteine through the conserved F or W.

cdr3_aa: CASPSLAGGYNEQFF
j_call: TRBJ2-1
v_call: TRBV18

cdr3_aa: CASSLGTSGRYRTDTQYF
j_call: TRBJ2-3
v_call: TRBV7-6

cdr3_aa: CASTKTGRTEAFF
j_call: TRBJ1-1
v_call: TRBV6-5

cdr3_aa: CASSYEGPNNEQFF
j_call: TRBJ2-1
v_call: TRBV6-5

cdr3_aa: CASSQLDRAEAFF
j_call: TRBJ1-1
v_call: TRBV4-1

cdr3_aa: CASSLAPRPGQGTLGANVLTF
j_call: TRBJ2-6
v_call: TRBV5-1

cdr3_aa: CASSLTGTGGSQPQHF
j_call: TRBJ1-5
v_call: TRBV19

cdr3_aa: CASSQVVAGGYEQYF
j_call: TRBJ2-7
v_call: TRBV4-1

cdr3_aa: CASSFVGGRTDTQYF
j_call: TRBJ2-3
v_call: TRBV11-1

cdr3_aa: CASSIGGPYNEQFF
j_call: TRBJ2-1
v_call: TRBV19

cdr3_aa: CASSVGTSNQPQHF
j_call: TRBJ1-5
v_call: TRBV6-1

cdr3_aa: CASSVEGLSNEKLFF
j_call: TRBJ1-4
v_call: TRBV9

cdr3_aa: CASSYGGWQETQYF
j_call: TRBJ2-5
v_call: TRBV6-6

cdr3_aa: CASSSTTLYNEQFF
j_call: TRBJ2-1
v_call: TRBV11-3

cdr3_aa: CASSSDRGQIAEAFF
j_call: TRBJ1-1
v_call: TRBV5-1

cdr3_aa: CASSFGTALAKNIQYF
j_call: TRBJ2-4
v_call: TRBV5-1

cdr3_aa: CASSYSSGTDTQYF
j_call: TRBJ2-3
v_call: TRBV6-5

cdr3_aa: CASSYGGGHNQPQHF
j_call: TRBJ1-5
v_call: TRBV6-5

cdr3_aa: CASSQEAMETQYF
j_call: TRBJ2-5
v_call: TRBV4-1

cdr3_aa: CASSLASLIAPQYF
j_call: TRBJ2-5
v_call: TRBV5-1

cdr3_aa: CASSLGNFNQPQHF
j_call: TRBJ1-5
v_call: TRBV28

cdr3_aa: CASSLVGRGPGNTIYF
j_call: TRBJ1-3
v_call: TRBV7-2

cdr3_aa: CASSAHGLAGGVSYNEQFF
j_call: TRBJ2-1
v_call: TRBV6-1

cdr3_aa: CAWSVLGQPQHF
j_call: TRBJ1-5
v_call: TRBV30

cdr3_aa: CASSPSGTPGVDTQYF
j_call: TRBJ2-3
v_call: TRBV7-3

cdr3_aa: CASSLGTGPEKLFF
j_call: TRBJ1-4
v_call: TRBV7-9

cdr3_aa: CASSIVADFYEQYF
j_call: TRBJ2-7
v_call: TRBV19

cdr3_aa: CASSSRTKEYF
j_call: TRBJ2-7
v_call: TRBV6-6

cdr3_aa: CASSPGQGYGYTF
j_call: TRBJ1-2
v_call: TRBV7-8

cdr3_aa: CASSLKAEINPYEQYF
j_call: TRBJ2-7
v_call: TRBV27

cdr3_aa: CASRTGVTGELFF
j_call: TRBJ2-2
v_call: TRBV10-1

cdr3_aa: CASTSSDRGLSYEQYF
j_call: TRBJ2-7
v_call: TRBV6-6

cdr3_aa: CASSAPGVGAEQYF
j_call: NA
v_call: TRBV6-1

cdr3_aa: CASSLGLSAGLNTGELFF
j_call: TRBJ2-2
v_call: TRBV7-9

cdr3_aa: CASSYSRGSTGELFF
j_call: TRBJ2-2
v_call: TRBV6-6

cdr3_aa: CAISVGGARSGDTQYF
j_call: TRBJ2-3
v_call: TRBV10-3

cdr3_aa: CASSYSGLATQYF
j_call: TRBJ2-3
v_call: TRBV6-5

cdr3_aa: CAGRGGDQPYNEQFF
j_call: TRBJ2-1
v_call: TRBV6-1

cdr3_aa: CAGNRGRGEKLFF
j_call: TRBJ1-4
v_call: TRBV30

cdr3_aa: CASSYLQGARGYTF
j_call: TRBJ1-2
v_call: TRBV6-5

cdr3_aa: CAWSPSGLLSGNTIYF
j_call: TRBJ1-3
v_call: TRBV30

cdr3_aa: CARCGGAGTGELFF
j_call: TRBJ2-2
v_call: TRBV23-1

cdr3_aa: CASSFVTGGPNEKLFF
j_call: TRBJ1-4
v_call: TRBV7-9

cdr3_aa: CASSPPQGQVYEQYF
j_call: TRBJ2-7
v_call: TRBV18

cdr3_aa: CASSIRGYGYTF
j_call: TRBJ1-2
v_call: TRBV19

cdr3_aa: CASSGHNREFSPAKNIQYF
j_call: TRBJ2-4
v_call: TRBV11-3

cdr3_aa: CASSPVSASSGNTIYF
j_call: TRBJ1-3
v_call: TRBV18

cdr3_aa: CASSSKGSEQYF
j_call: TRBJ2-7
v_call: TRBV5-4

cdr3_aa: CASSPDGQYGYTF
j_call: TRBJ1-2
v_call: TRBV18

cdr3_aa: CASSSQGAYGYTF
j_call: TRBJ1-2
v_call: TRBV19

cdr3_aa: CASSLAGVEETQYF
j_call: TRBJ2-5
v_call: TRBV5-1

cdr3_aa: CASSPVGTSVRETQYF
j_call: TRBJ2-5
v_call: TRBV5-1

cdr3_aa: CASSQGSYELFF
j_call: TRBJ1-4
v_call: TRBV4-2

cdr3_aa: CASQKRGEGGYTF
j_call: TRBJ1-2
v_call: TRBV6-1

cdr3_aa: CASSPPRGTQYF
j_call: TRBJ2-5
v_call: TRBV6-5

cdr3_aa: CASSLGESTGAFF
j_call: TRBJ1-1
v_call: TRBV4-1

cdr3_aa: CASRGLAGGITGELFF
j_call: TRBJ2-2
v_call: TRBV10-2

cdr3_aa: CSVEEFGGHYGYTF
j_call: TRBJ1-2
v_call: TRBV29-1

cdr3_aa: CASRPTHGRAYEQYF
j_call: TRBJ2-7
v_call: TRBV27

cdr3_aa: CASSQDFGGVYEKLFF
j_call: TRBJ1-4
v_call: TRBV4-3